These 24 T cell receptor beta chains were all obtained from the same sample, sequenced in a study of Graves' ophthalmopathy and Graves' hyperthyroidism (dated 2018 in TCRdb). Sequenced on an Illumina HiSeq 2000. For repertoire sequencing, the TCR beta CDR3 regions were amplified from RNA transcripts. The first round was an RT-PCR using HTBI primers with the Qiagen OneStep RT-PCR kit, and this first round was followed by a second-round multiplex PCR, then size selection and purification. TCRdb trimmed the raw reads at Q25, called clones with MiXCR and kept productive beta chains. Merged by CDR3 protein, the rows form single entries marked with the most common genes and DNA. The table for this sample lists about 400,000 distinct CDR3 sequences; approximately 20% of them were counted only once. Clones ranked in the top ten supply roughly 1.5% of the sample. Sequencing used peripheral blood. The receptors originated from a woman between 18 and 29 years old with Graves' ophthalmopathy. Donor details come from another sample of the same person, matched by shared clones.

This clonotype was counted ten times or more. The chain couples TRBV20-1 to TRBJ2-3, with TRBD2 matching 9 bases. This CDR3 spans 13 amino acids. Germline V gene sequence: CDR1 DFQATT, CDR2 SNEGSKA (reference sequence). The CDR3 DNA is TGCTTCTCCGCGGGGGGGCCAGGAGGTACGCAGTATTTT. This sequence encodes CFSAGGPGGTQYF.

This clonotype was found many times. The chain joins TRBV25-1 to TRBJ1-1; a possible D gene is TRBD1 (6 bases). With 4 bases removed from V and 6 bases from J, the gap between germline ends came to 12 bases. Germline V CDR1 and CDR2: MGHDK, SYGVNS. The CDR3 consists of 13 residues. CDR3 in amino acids: CASSGYRAAEAFF. The CDR3, as DNA: TGTGCCAGCAGTGGCTACAGGGCCGCTGAAGCTTTCTTT.

The chain combines TRBV28 with TRBJ1-2; maybe TRBD1 (5 bases). Germline CDR1 MDHEN, CDR2 SYDVKM. Between the trimmed V and J ends, which lost 3 bases and 12 bases, there was a span of 14 bases. The CDR3 loop spans 12 amino acids. The CDR3: CASSLNQGVHTF. The CDR3 DNA reads TGTGCCAGCAGTTTGAATCAGGGTGTCCACACCTTC.

This clonotype was found many times. The chain employs TRBV7-2 and TRBJ2-7, with 10 bases aligning to TRBD1. This CDR3 contains 14 residues. The J segment lost 7 bases and the V segment lost 4 bases, leaving 7 bases of the junction unmatched. Germline lookup yields CDR1 SGHTA and CDR2 FQGNSA. CDR3 DNA: TGTGCCAGCAGCTCTCGGGACAGGGGTTTTGAGCAGTACTTC. Amino acid sequence: CASSSRDRGFEQYF. Using reference TRBV7-2 and TRBJ2-7 for the parts outside the CDR3, the full variable domain is GAGVSQSPSNKVTEKGKDVELRCDPISGHTALYWYRQSLGQGLEFLIYFQGNSAPDKSGLPSDRFSAERTGGSVSTLTIQRTQQEDSAVYLCASSSRDRGFEQYFGPGTRLTVT.

The sample holds many counts of this clonotype. The J gene is TRBJ2-5, the V gene TRBV11-2; 9 bases fit TRBD1. Per germline, CDR1 SGHAT and CDR2 FQNNGV. The CDR3 has 16 amino acids. J lost 2 bases, V lost 5 bases, and 9 bases had no gene match. The CDR3 DNA reads TGTGCCAGCAGCCATCTAGACAGGGGGGGGCAAGAGACCCAGTACTTC. This codes for CASSHLDRGGQETQYF.

This clonotype showed up many times. The chain employs TRBV28 and TRBJ2-2, with TRBD1 as a possible D gene (7 bases). Germline-derived CDR1 and CDR2 are MDHEN and SYDVKM. V was cut by 6 bases and J by 3 bases, with 14 bases left in between. The CDR3 covers 15 residues. The CDR3 sequence is CASRRGRGDTGELFF. CDR3 bases: TGTGCCAGCAGGAGGGGGCGCGGGGACACCGGGGAGCTGTTTTTT.

This clonotype has a count of ten or more. CDR3 sequence reads: CASALVPGNTEAFF. DNA of the CDR3: TGCGCCAGCGCTCTGGTCCCGGGGAACACTGAAGCTTTCTTT. This chain joins TRBV5-1 and TRBJ1-1; D gene uncertain. There are 14 residues in the CDR3. V lost 7 bases and J 1 base, leaving 14 bases between the germline ends. The germline V gene has CDR1 SGHRS and CDR2 YFSETQ.

V usage is TRBV12-5 and J usage is TRBJ1-5; D is undetermined. The germline V and J ends were trimmed by 2 bases and 8 bases, with 7 bases remaining between them. The germline V gene has CDR1 LGHNT and CDR2 FRNRAP. The CDR3 spans 12 residues. CDR3 DNA: TGTGCTAGTGGTTTGACTCTGGAGCCCCAGCATTTT. This sequence encodes CASGLTLEPQHF.

This clonotype has at least ten counts. This rearrangement joins TRBV28 to TRBJ2-7; D assignment may be TRBD1 or TRBD2 (6 bases each). The CDR3 has 12 residues. Germline CDR1 reads MDHEN; CDR2 reads SYDVKM. The ends were cut back, 5 bases at V and 8 bases at J, with 13 bases in the middle. CDR3 DNA sequence: TGTGCCAGCAGTACCCCGGGGGCTAAGCAGTACTTC. This sequence encodes CASSTPGAKQYF.

Ten or more counts support this clonotype. The chain recombines TRBV4-2 with TRBJ1-2; TRBD1 might be the D (6 bases). Trimming took 0 bases from V and 4 from J, leaving 12 bases between them. The CDR3 contains 15 residues. The germline V gene has CDR1 LGHNA and CDR2 YNFKEQ. The CDR3 reads CASSQDNAGAYGYTF. CDR3 bases: TGTGCCAGCAGCCAAGATAACGCAGGGGCCTATGGCTACACCTTC.

V gene TRBV7-2 combines with J gene TRBJ2-7, with 12 bases lining up with TRBD2. The V gene's germline CDR1 is SGHTA and CDR2 FQGNSA. Unmatched junction bases numbered 9, after V lost 0 bases and J lost 6 bases. The CDR3 has 17 residues. The CDR3 region is CASSLALASGGGGEQYF. DNA for the CDR3: TGTGCCAGCAGCTTAGCGCTCGCTAGCGGGGGGGGCGGCGAGCAGTACTTC.

This clonotype appeared many times. The chain combines TRBV12-3 or TRBV12-4 with TRBJ1-5, with no clear D. The CDR3 consists of 16 residues. The germline V and J ends were trimmed by 0 bases and 0 bases, with 9 bases remaining between them. As DNA, the CDR3 is TGTGCCAGCAGTTTAGCGTCGCCTTATAGCAATCAGCCCCAGCATTTT. As protein: CASSLASPYSNQPQHF.

The chain carries TRBV12-3 or TRBV12-4 and TRBJ2-2, with 10 bases identical to TRBD2. The CDR3 has 14 residues. The V gene end was trimmed by 7 bases and the J gene end by 3 bases; junction bases not matched to a gene: 2. CDR3 in amino acids: CASNLAGDTGELFF. CDR3 DNA sequence: TGTGCCAGCAATCTAGCGGGAGACACCGGGGAGCTGTTTTTT.

This clonotype was observed at least ten times. The chain has TRBV20-1 and TRBJ1-5, with TRBD1 matching 7 bases. This CDR3 region has 14 residues. The V gene end was trimmed by 6 bases and the J gene end by 4 bases; junction bases not matched to a gene: 9. Germline V CDR1 and CDR2: DFQATT, SNEGSKA (reference sequence). The DNA for the CDR3 is TGCAGTGCGAACCGGGACAGATCTAATCAGCCCCAGCATTTT. Translated, it gives CSANRDRSNQPQHF.

This clonotype was observed at least ten times. This chain links TRBV7-8 with TRBJ1-5; tentative D call: TRBD1 (6 bases). V gave up 0 bases and J gave up 3 bases, with 12 bases separating them. The CDR3 loop spans 16 amino acids. Germline assignment: CDR1 SGHVS and CDR2 FQNEAQ. The CDR3 here is CASSLAQGQINQPQHF. The CDR3 nucleotides are TGTGCCAGCAGCTTAGCGCAGGGGCAGATCAATCAGCCCCAGCATTTT.

The sample holds many counts of this clonotype. The V and J genes are TRBV28 and TRBJ2-7; a weak D match, TRBD2 (5 bases). Germline CDR1 and CDR2: MDHEN and SYDVKM. This CDR3 contains 16 residues. Trimming removed 5 bases from V and 7 bases from J, with 24 bases in between. The CDR3 protein is CASSTPKGRGLAEQYF. In DNA, the CDR3 is TGTGCCAGCAGTACCCCAAAAGGGCGCGGCCTAGCAGAGCAGTACTTC.

This clonotype was seen at least ten times. The genes are TRBV27 and TRBJ1-2, with 8 nucleotides matching TRBD1. Germline assignment: CDR1 MNHEY and CDR2 SMNVEV (reference sequence). The CDR3 spans 15 residues. V dropped 2 bases and J dropped 2; count of bases not matched to a gene: 4. Here the CDR3 DNA reads TGTGCCAGCAGTTTAAGGGCAGGGGGCAACTATGGCTACACCTTC. This translates into CASSLRAGGNYGYTF.

This clonotype was recorded many times. This chain links TRBV6-2 or TRBV6-3 with TRBJ1-6, with D maybe TRBD1 (5 bases). The germline V and J ends were trimmed by 8 bases and 9 bases, with 17 bases remaining between them. The CDR3 length is 14 residues. Germline lookup yields CDR1 MNHEY and CDR2 SVGEGT. CDR3 in amino acids: CASAFQWGGSPLHF. CDR3 DNA: TGTGCCAGCGCCTTCCAGTGGGGGGGTTCACCCCTCCACTTT.

At least ten counts were recorded for this clonotype. The germline gene is not matched at one end of the junction; a read error may be the cause. The chain joins TRBV30 to TRBJ2-5; 13 bases match TRBD2. The length of the CDR3 is 14 residues. The germline gives CDR1 GTSNPN, CDR2 SVGIG (reference sequence). CDR3 sequence reads: CTWSVTSGRLTQYF. CDR3 nucleotides: TGTACCTGGAGTGTGACTAGCGGGAGGCTCACCCAGTACTTC.

This clonotype was observed many times. The chain carries TRBV19 and TRBJ1-5; D might be TRBD1 (6 bases). The CDR3 is 15 amino acids. Germline V gene data show CDR1 as LNHDA and CDR2 as SQIVND (reference sequence). Trimming cost V 4 bases and J 2 bases, with 12 bases left between them. CDR3 region: CASSSGGRGNQPQHF. DNA for the CDR3: TGTGCCAGTAGTAGCGGGGGCCGGGGCAATCAGCCCCAGCATTTT.

This clonotype has a count of ten or more. The CDR3 DNA sequence: TGCAGTGCCTTGACTAGCGGGGGGGCTTTCGAGACCCAGTACTTC. Translation gives CSALTSGGAFETQYF. The chain employs TRBV20-1 and TRBJ2-5; 14 nucleotides line up with TRBD2. This CDR3 has 15 amino acids. The V and J ends lost 6 bases and 5 bases, in that order; junction bases with no gene match: 8. Germline V gene lookup returns CDR1 DFQATT and CDR2 SNEGSKA (reference sequence).

The chain joins TRBV12-3 or TRBV12-4 to TRBJ1-2; D unclear. This CDR3 has 14 residues. Trimming stripped 6 bases from V and 4 bases from J, with 15 bases between. CDR3 loop: CASSPGLGSYGYTF. DNA for the CDR3: TGTGCCAGCAGCCCAGGACTGGGATCCTATGGCTACACCTTC.

This clonotype was seen repeatedly, ten times or more. CDR3 region: CASTGTGGGQPQHF. CDR3 nucleotide sequence: TGTGCCAGCACCGGGACAGGGGGCGGGCAGCCCCAGCATTTT. This rearrangement joins TRBV6-1 to TRBJ1-5, with 12 bases aligning to TRBD1. V lost 7 bases and J lost 7; bases outside the gene matches: 5. Germline V gene data show CDR1 as MNHNS and CDR2 as SASEGT. The CDR3 covers 14 residues.

The chain combines TRBV2 with TRBJ2-5; unclear D gene. V was pared by 4 bases and J by 1 base, with 13 bases between. This CDR3 has 15 residues. Germline V CDR1 and CDR2: SNHLY, FYNNEI. Here the CDR3 reads CASSGGTVAQETQYF. CDR3 in DNA: TGTGCCAGCAGTGGGGGAACGGTGGCCCAAGAGACCCAGTACTTC.